This passage covers 18 T cell receptor beta chains from one sample sequenced in a study of human T cells and chemical hapten exposure. TCRdb independently ran MiXCR on the RACE reads; one entry per CDR3 protein. The table shows more than 150,000 distinct CDR3 sequences, with almost 30% occurring only once. Time point given: pre-sensitization, week 0. Treatment here: therapeutic diphenylcyclopropenone sensitization with weekly scalp DPC. The sequences come from whole blood, collected in connection with sensitization to the hapten diphenylcyclopropenone (DPC). The receptors derive from a woman in her twenties or thirties with alopecia areata. Some clones in this sample may be carry-over from other donors' samples.

Remarks on this clonotype: One base away lies a much larger clone, so this may be a sequencing read error. The V gene is TRBV20-1, the J gene TRBJ1-1; D not resolved. This CDR3 has 13 residues. With 6 bases removed from V and 4 bases from J, the gap between germline ends came to 15 bases. Germline CDR1 DFQATT, CDR2 SNEGSKA (reference sequence). CDR3 residues: CSAPRRRGTEAFF. CDR3 bases: TGCAGTGCCCCCAGGAGGCGGGGCACTGAAGCTTTCTTT.

The V gene is TRBV29-1, the J gene TRBJ2-1; TRBD2 agrees at 7 bases. The CDR3 totals 14 residues. Germline trimming cut 3 bases from V and 2 bases from J; bases unmatched to any gene: 4. The V gene's germline CDR1 is SQVTM and CDR2 ANQGSEA. In DNA, the CDR3 is TGCAGCGTTGACGTGGGGGGGACCTACAATGAGCAGTTCTTC. Protein: CSVDVGGTYNEQFF.

This sequence joins TRBV7-2 and TRBJ2-5; 8 bases are a match to TRBD1. From germline, CDR1 is SGHTA and CDR2 FQGNSA. CDR3 length: 16 amino acids. The V segment lost 2 bases and the J segment 2 bases; nucleotides outside the gene matches: 7. CDR3 nucleotides: TGTGCCAGCAGCTTAAGGTTGACAGGGGTACAAGAGACCCAGTACTTC. It specifies CASSLRLTGVQETQYF. Complete variable domain (other parts from reference TRBV7-2 and TRBJ2-5): GAGVSQSPSNKVTEKGKDVELRCDPISGHTALYWYRQSLGQGLEFLIYFQGNSAPDKSGLPSDRFSAERTGGSVSTLTIQRTQQEDSAVYLCASSLRLTGVQETQYFGPGTRLLVL.

The chain uses TRBV11-1 and TRBJ2-7, with TRBD1 identical over 7 bases. Germline loops: CDR1 SGHAT, CDR2 FQDESV (reference sequence). The CDR3 runs to 15 residues. Unmatched junction bases numbered 7, after V lost 5 bases and J lost 0 bases. The CDR3 region has the DNA TGTGCCAGCAGCCCAGATACAGGGGTCTCCTACGAGCAGTACTTC. It is translated as CASSPDTGVSYEQYF.

This chain connects TRBV27 to TRBJ1-1; D not resolved. V was trimmed by 0 bases and J by 4 bases, leaving 12 bases between them. This CDR3 contains 15 residues. Germline CDR1 MNHEY, CDR2 SMNVEV (reference sequence). As DNA, the CDR3 is TGTGCCAGCAGTTTATCTAGGTGGGGTGGCACTGAAGCTTTCTTT. Protein: CASSLSRWGGTEAFF.

The CDR3 DNA follows: TGTGCCAGCAGCCAGAGTGGACTAGCGTACGTAGATACGCAGTATTTT. It is translated as CASSQSGLAYVDTQYF. This chain links TRBV4-2 with TRBJ2-3; 9 bases are shared with TRBD2. The CDR3 runs 16 residues. J was trimmed by 5 bases and V by 3 bases; bases with no gene match: 9. The germline gives CDR1 LGHNA, CDR2 YNFKEQ.

This clonotype was seen repeatedly, ten times or more. The chain combines TRBV10-2 with TRBJ1-3, with D unclear. The germline V gene encodes CDR1 WSHSY and CDR2 SAAADI. The CDR3 has 12 residues. V was clipped by 3 bases and J by 5 bases, with 5 bases between them. DNA for the CDR3: TGCGCCAGCAGTGACTATCGAAACACCATATATTTT. Translated: CASSDYRNTIYF.

The DNA of the CDR3 is TGCAGCGCCACGGACAGATCTGCCCAGTACTTC. As protein: CSATDRSAQYF. The chain links TRBV29-1 to TRBJ2-5; maybe TRBD1 (6 bases). The CDR3 is 11 residues long. Germline lookup yields CDR1 SQVTM and CDR2 ANQGSEA. V lost 7 bases and J 9 bases, leaving 15 bases between the germline ends.

The chain links TRBV20-1 to TRBJ1-4; a weak D match, TRBD1 (5 bases). Germline V gene lookup returns CDR1 DFQATT and CDR2 SNEGSKA (reference sequence). Trimming took 3 bases from V and 6 from J, leaving 14 bases between them. The CDR3 contains 14 residues. The CDR3 here is CSASSGVVDEKLFF. CDR3 nucleotide sequence: TGCAGTGCTAGTTCGGGGGTGGTGGATGAAAAACTGTTTTTT.

The table lists this clonotype with a few counts. This chain uses TRBV7-8 with TRBJ2-2; 7 positions match TRBD2. The CDR3 covers 14 residues. The germline V gene has CDR1 SGHVS and CDR2 FQNEAQ. Losses at the gene ends were 8 bases for V and 1 base for J; bases not matched to a gene: 4. CDR3 in amino acids: CASCPSGNTGELFF. The DNA for the CDR3 is TGTGCCAGCTGCCCTAGCGGGAACACCGGGGAGCTGTTTTTT.

The chain employs TRBV4-3 and TRBJ1-1; maybe TRBD1 (5 bases). Germline V CDR1 and CDR2: LGHNA, YSLEER. The CDR3 totals 15 residues. The V and J ends lost 3 bases and 6 bases respectively, with 17 bases between them. In DNA, the CDR3 is TGCGCCAGCAGCCATAAAAGGGGAAGGAGGGCTGAAGCTTTCTTT. Protein: CASSHKRGRRAEAFF.

The CDR3, as DNA: TGCGCCAGCAGCTTATCGCAGGGGAGCTATGGCTACACCTTC. It yields the protein CASSLSQGSYGYTF. The rearrangement joins TRBV5-1 to TRBJ1-2, with TRBD1 as a possible D gene (6 bases). The CDR3 totals 14 residues. Trimming stripped 2 bases from V and 4 bases from J, with 12 bases between. CDR1 SGHRS and CDR2 YFSETQ come from the germline V gene.

CDR3: CASSTSGMEQFF. CDR3 bases: TGTGCCAGCAGCACTAGCGGAATGGAGCAGTTCTTC. The gene calls are TRBV28 and TRBJ2-1; 8 bases line up with TRBD2. The CDR3 contains 12 residues. Per the germline V gene, CDR1 is MDHEN and CDR2 is SYDVKM. Trimming took 6 bases from V and 10 from J; bases not matched to a gene: 5.

J is TRBJ1-5 and V is TRBV20-1, with 10 bases matching TRBD1. The length of the CDR3 is 17 residues. Germline V lookup: CDR1 DFQATT, CDR2 SNEGSKA (reference sequence). The J segment lost 2 bases and the V segment lost 1 base, leaving 8 bases of the junction unmatched. The CDR3 sequence: CSARARQGAVGNQPQHF. The DNA of the CDR3 is TGCAGTGCTAGAGCCCGACAGGGGGCCGTGGGCAATCAGCCCCAGCATTTT.

The V and J genes are TRBV29-1 and TRBJ2-3; 11 bases map to TRBD2. The CDR3 is 14 amino acids. The J segment lost 11 bases and the V segment lost 6 bases, leaving 13 bases of the junction unmatched. Germline lookup yields CDR1 SQVTM and CDR2 ANQGSEA. The CDR3, as DNA: TGCAGCGTCTTAGCTAGCGGGGGGCAGATGGTGCAGTATTTT. It codes for CSVLASGGQMVQYF.

This sequence joins TRBV28 and TRBJ1-6; D uncertain. Germline V gene sequence: CDR1 MDHEN, CDR2 SYDVKM. This CDR3 is built from 16 residues. Deletions cut 6 bases from V and 0 bases from J, with 12 bases between. CDR3 residues: CASRSLGSSYNSPLHF. DNA for the CDR3: TGTGCCAGCAGGTCACTCGGGAGCTCCTATAATTCACCCCTCCACTTT.

DNA of the CDR3: TGTGCCAGCAGTTCCGCAGGGGGTCCGGTGGGCGGGGAGCTGTTTTTT. This sequence encodes CASSSAGGPVGGELFF. The chain recombines TRBV28 with TRBJ2-2, with 7 nucleotides matching TRBD1. Germline V gives CDR1 MDHEN, CDR2 SYDVKM. V lost 4 bases and J lost 7; bases outside the gene matches: 12. The CDR3 length is 16 residues.

This clonotype was seen a handful of times. This chain links TRBV5-1 with TRBJ2-5; D gene uncertain. Trimming took off 1 base at V and 0 bases at J, with 7 bases between the two ends. The CDR3 consists of 14 residues. CDR1 SGHRS and CDR2 YFSETQ come from the germline V gene. The CDR3 region is CASSLRGDQETQYF. CDR3 bases: TGCGCCAGCAGCTTGCGTGGCGACCAAGAGACCCAGTACTTC.